Below are 22 T cell receptor beta chains sequenced from a single sample in a study of HIV-infected patients and healthy controls. Reverse transcription used around 540 ng RNA and constant-region primers for alpha and beta. Separate chain-specific third strand synthesis with multiplexing indices produced the alpha and beta libraries. TCRdb itself ran the 5' RACE reads through MiXCR, one entry per CDR3 protein. The data contain approximately 6,100 distinct CDR3 sequences, roughly 8.7% of them seen just once; the ten biggest clones take up around 27%. Roughly three months, about 14 weeks, into antiretroviral therapy, follow-up blood was collected. No cell fractionation was done, so the repertoire covers all unsorted peripheral blood T cells. The sample here was blood, taken during antiretroviral therapy. Receptor source: an adult with HIV infection.

This clonotype was recorded at least ten times. This chain joins TRBV19 and TRBJ2-6; 7 bases are a match to TRBD1. In germline, CDR1 is LNHDA, CDR2 SQIVND (reference sequence). V trimming: 9 bases; J trimming: 1 base; junction bases outside the gene matches: 12. This CDR3 is built from 17 residues. As DNA, the CDR3 is TGTGCCAGCAGACACGGACAGGTATTATCTGGGGCCAACGTCCTGACTTTC. Protein product: CASRHGQVLSGANVLTF. Combining the CDR3 with reference TRBV19 and TRBJ2-6 gives the whole variable domain DGGITQSPKYLFRKEGQNVTLSCEQNLNHDAMYWYRQDPGQGLRLIYYSQIVNDFQKGDIAEGYSVSREKKESFPLTVTSAQKNPTAFYLCASRHGQVLSGANVLTFGAGSRLTVL.

The sample holds many counts of this clonotype. This chain links TRBV4-2 with TRBJ2-7; the D call may be TRBD1 or TRBD2 (5 bases each). Germline values: CDR1 LGHNA, CDR2 YNFKEQ. Trimming took off 0 bases at V and 4 bases at J, with 13 bases between the two ends. CDR3 length: 15 residues. DNA of the CDR3: TGTGCCAGCAGCCAAGAGTGGCCGGGGACGTACGAGCAGTACTTC. Protein sequence: CASSQEWPGTYEQYF.

Many counts were recorded for this clonotype. The chain carries TRBV5-1 and TRBJ2-4; D gene uncertain. The germline gives CDR1 SGHRS, CDR2 YFSETQ. Deletions cut 0 bases from V and 7 bases from J, with 11 bases between. This CDR3 contains 14 residues. CDR3 in DNA: TGCGCCAGCAGCTTGGCCGTGGGTATGAACATTCAGTACTTC. Amino acids: CASSLAVGMNIQYF.

There are many counts of this clonotype. The chain links TRBV30 to TRBJ1-2; D call uncertain. Germline lookup yields CDR1 GTSNPN and CDR2 SVGIG (reference sequence). Trimming shortened V by 2 bases and J by 2 bases, and 9 bases separated the two germline ends. CDR3 length: 13 amino acids. CDR3 region: CAWSPTVNYGYTF. The DNA for the CDR3 is TGTGCCTGGAGTCCTACAGTAAACTATGGCTACACCTTC.

This clonotype was counted many times. The chain has TRBV6-2 or TRBV6-3 and TRBJ2-1, with 9 positions matching TRBD2. This CDR3 is built from 14 residues. Unmatched junction bases numbered 8, after V lost 4 bases and J lost 10 bases. From germline, CDR1 is MNHEY and CDR2 SVGEGT. The CDR3 DNA is TGTGCCAGCAGTTTGGGGAGTAGCGGGGGAGAGCAGTTCTTC. This translates into CASSLGSSGGEQFF.

In this sample, this clonotype turned up many times. V is TRBV7-2 and J is TRBJ2-7; the match to TRBD2 covers 9 bases. Trimming took 5 bases from V and 0 from J; bases not matched to a gene: 17. Germline loops: CDR1 SGHTA, CDR2 FQGNSA. This CDR3 is built from 19 residues. This CDR3 reads CASSTRLFSGSESSYEQYF. CDR3 bases: TGTGCCAGCAGCACTCGCTTGTTTAGCGGGAGCGAAAGCTCCTACGAGCAGTACTTC.

This clonotype is categorized as medium-sized (0.01 to 0.1%). The chain is built from TRBV27 and TRBJ2-2, with D maybe TRBD2 (6 bases). CDR1 and CDR2 from the germline V gene are MNHEY and SMNVEV (reference sequence). The V and J ends lost 6 bases and 2 bases respectively, with 19 bases between them. CDR3 length equals 17 residues. CDR3: CASSPSRVAVNTGELFF. The CDR3 region has the DNA TGTGCCAGCAGCCCTTCGAGGGTAGCGGTAAACACCGGGGAGCTGTTTTTT.

This clonotype was found a few times. The chain joins TRBV28 to TRBJ2-7; D call uncertain. The length of the CDR3 is 17 residues. Germline CDR1 reads MDHEN; CDR2 reads SYDVKM. Deletions cut 1 base from V and 0 bases from J, with 16 bases between. CDR3 coding DNA: TGTGCCAGCAGTTTATCGATGTTGGCCCCGAGCTCCTACGAGCAGTACTTC. This codes for CASSLSMLAPSSYEQYF.

This chain uses TRBV9 with TRBJ2-4, with D uncertain. This CDR3 region has 14 residues. Germline CDR1 reads SGDLS; CDR2 reads YYNGEE. The V gene lost 0 bases and the J gene lost 4 bases, with 8 bases spanning the gap. In DNA form, the CDR3 reads TGTGCCAGCAGCGTAGATTTAGCTAAAAACATTCAGTACTTC. It yields the protein CASSVDLAKNIQYF. Variable domain in full (rest from reference TRBV9 and TRBJ2-4): DSGVTQTPKHLITATGQRVTLRCSPRSGDLSVYWYQQSLDQGLQFLIQYYNGEERAKGNILERFSAQQFPDLHSELNLSSLELGDSALYFCASSVDLAKNIQYFGAGTRLSVL.

This clonotype qualifies as medium-sized. The chain combines TRBV12-3 or TRBV12-4 with TRBJ2-3; weak D call: TRBD2 (6 bases). Trimming cost V 3 bases and J 0 bases, with 7 bases left between them. The CDR3 is made up of 14 amino acids. CDR3 bases: TGTGCCAGCAGTTTCGGGAGAAGCACAGATACGCAGTATTTT. Amino acid sequence: CASSFGRSTDTQYF.

This clonotype was seen repeatedly, ten times or more. The V gene is TRBV6-1, the J gene TRBJ2-3, with D uncertain. Germline V CDR1 and CDR2: MNHNS, SASEGT. The CDR3 consists of 14 residues. Between the trimmed V and J ends, which lost 9 bases and 2 bases, there was a span of 15 bases. The CDR3 sequence: CASLKQGFTDTQYF. The CDR3 region has the DNA TGTGCCAGTTTGAAACAAGGATTCACAGATACGCAGTATTTT.

The CDR3 DNA reads as TGTGCCAGCAGTGACCCTAGCGGGAGTATATATACGCAGTATTTT. Encoded protein: CASSDPSGSIYTQYF. The chain recombines TRBV2 with TRBJ2-3; 10 nucleotides line up with TRBD2. Germline-derived CDR1 and CDR2 are SNHLY and FYNNEI. The ends lost 3 bases at V and 7 bases at J; junction bases unmatched: 7. The CDR3 consists of 15 residues. The full variable domain, with the rest looked up from reference TRBV2 and TRBJ2-3, is EPEVTQTPSHQVTQMGQEVILRCVPISNHLYFYWYRQILGQKVEFLVSFYNNEISEKSEIFDDQFSVERPDGSNFTLKIRSTKLEDSAMYFCASSDPSGSIYTQYFGPGTRLTVL.

By share, this clonotype counts as medium-sized. The genes are TRBV5-6 and TRBJ2-2; the match to TRBD1 covers 8 bases. The V gene end was trimmed by 1 base and the J gene end by 7 bases; junction bases not matched to a gene: 12. Germline loops: CDR1 SGHDT, CDR2 YYEEEE. The CDR3 sequence is 17 residues long. Written as DNA, the CDR3 is TGTGCCAGCAGCTTGAACTGGCAGGGGGCTCGTGTCGGGGAGCTGTTTTTT. It codes for CASSLNWQGARVGELFF.

This clonotype is medium-sized in the sample. The rearrangement links TRBV18 to TRBJ1-2; TRBD1 matches at 7 bases. The CDR3 spans 13 residues. With 3 bases clipped from V and 4 bases from J, the junction kept 2 bases outside the gene matches. Germline V CDR1 and CDR2: KGHSH, LQKENI. The CDR3 reads CASSPQGGYGYTF. The CDR3 DNA reads as TGTGCCAGCTCACCGCAGGGGGGCTATGGCTACACCTTC.

This clonotype was detected many times. This rearrangement joins TRBV24-1 to TRBJ2-3, with unresolved D. CDR3 length equals 12 residues. The germline gives CDR1 KGHDR, CDR2 SFDVKD. V lost 2 bases and J 4 bases, leaving 3 bases between the germline ends. The CDR3 DNA follows: TGTGCCACCAGTGATTATGCAGATACGCAGTATTTT. Its translation is CATSDYADTQYF.

This clonotype was recorded many times. The chain links TRBV3-1 to TRBJ1-2, with D perhaps matching TRBD1 (6 bases). Trimming pared 4 bases from V and 4 bases from J, leaving 13 bases between. This CDR3 has 14 amino acids. The germline CDR1 and CDR2 sequences are LGHDT and YNNKEL (reference sequence). CDR3 bases: TGTGCCAGCAGCCCAGACAGGTGGAGCTATGGCTACACCTTC. Its protein product is CASSPDRWSYGYTF. Full variable domain (remainder filled in from reference TRBV3-1 and TRBJ1-2): DTAVSQTPKYLVTQMGNDKSIKCEQNLGHDTMYWYKQDSKKFLKIMFSYNNKELIINETVPNRFSPKSPDKAHLNLHINSLELGDSAVYFCASSPDRWSYGYTFGSGTRLTVV.

This clonotype was counted ten times or more. The chain recombines TRBV3-1 with TRBJ1-5; D is undetermined. Trimming cost V 0 bases and J 3 bases, with 3 bases left between them. Germline-derived CDR1 and CDR2 are LGHDT and YNNKEL (reference sequence). The CDR3 totals 13 residues. CDR3 nucleotides: TGTGCCAGCAGCCAAGATCCCAATCAGCCCCAGCATTTT. Amino acids: CASSQDPNQPQHF.

This clonotype is termed medium-sized (0.01 to 0.1%). The J gene is TRBJ2-5, the V gene TRBV7-8, with 10 positions matching TRBD2. CDR3 size: 19 residues. The germline V gene has CDR1 SGHVS and CDR2 FQNEAQ. The J segment lost 4 bases and the V segment lost 1 base, leaving 15 bases of the junction unmatched. The CDR3 coding sequence is TGTGCCAGCAGCTTAGTTGTAACCCCGGGACTAGCGAGGGGAGAGACCCAGTACTTC. This codes for CASSLVVTPGLARGETQYF. The full variable domain, its missing parts supplied by reference TRBV7-8 and TRBJ2-5, is GAGVSQSPRYKVAKRGQDVALRCDPISGHVSLFWYQQALGQGPEFLTYFQNEAQLDKSGLPSDRFFAERPEGSVSTLKIQRTQQEDSAVYLCASSLVVTPGLARGETQYFGPGTRLLVL.

The sample holds many counts of this clonotype. V usage is TRBV7-2 and J usage is TRBJ2-3, with TRBD2 identical over 14 bases. Germline trimming cut 3 bases from V and 7 bases from J; bases unmatched to any gene: 6. The CDR3 extends over 16 amino acids. CDR1 is SGHTA and CDR2 is FQGNSA in the germline V gene. The CDR3 protein is CASSLRLAGGPHTQYF. Here the CDR3 DNA reads TGTGCCAGCAGCTTGAGACTAGCGGGAGGGCCGCATACGCAGTATTTT.

This clonotype has ten or more counts. This rearrangement joins TRBV5-8 to TRBJ2-1, with D maybe TRBD1 (5 bases). V was pared by 5 bases and J by 8 bases, with 11 bases between. This CDR3 has 12 residues. Germline assignment: CDR1 SGHTS and CDR2 YDEGEE. The CDR3 sequence is CASSPGFDEQFF. CDR3 DNA sequence: TGTGCCAGCAGTCCAGGGTTCGATGAGCAGTTCTTC. Looking up the rest from reference TRBV5-8 and TRBJ2-1 gives the full variable domain: EAGVTQSPTHLIKTRGQQATLRCSPISGHTSVYWYQQALGLGLQFLLWYDEGEERNRGNFPPRFSGRQFPNYSSELNVNALELEDSALYLCASSPGFDEQFFGPGTRLTVL.

This clonotype was seen at least ten times. V usage is TRBV6-6 and J usage is TRBJ1-5; 8 bases fit TRBD1. Losses at the gene ends were 6 bases for V and 2 bases for J; bases not matched to a gene: 3. The germline V gene encodes CDR1 MNHNY and CDR2 SVGAGI (reference sequence). The CDR3 is made up of 14 amino acids. The CDR3 sequence is CASSSGQGNQPQHF. The CDR3 DNA is TGTGCCAGCAGCTCGGGACAGGGCAATCAGCCCCAGCATTTT.

By share, this clonotype ranks as medium-sized. V gene TRBV27 combines with J gene TRBJ1-4; D ambiguous. The CDR3 is 12 residues long. V lost 8 bases, J lost 10 bases, and 14 bases lay in between. Germline CDR1 reads MNHEY; CDR2 reads SMNVEV (reference sequence). CDR3 sequence (DNA): TGTGCCAGCGGACTGCTCGGTCGAAAACTGTTTTTT. Translation: CASGLLGRKLFF.